A single sample gave rise to the 4 T cell receptor beta chains below, sequenced in a study of blood T cell repertoires in COVID-19. This table comes from immunoSEQ multiplex PCR, and its TCRdb copy is limited to in-frame clones, with some not included. In the table there are 120,000 to 150,000 clones, roughly 80% of which are singletons. Specimen: peripheral blood. All receptors derive from a human donor in a cohort sampled during active COVID-19.

The chain carries TRBV6-5 and TRBJ1-1, with TRBD1 identical over 7 bases. Germline CDR1 MNHEY, CDR2 SVGAGI. The CDR3 is made up of 14 amino acids. The ends lost 2 bases at V and 4 bases at J; junction bases unmatched: 4. The CDR3 bases are TGTGCCAGCAGTTACAGGGGGCAGGCCACTGAAGCTTTCTTT. Translated: CASSYRGQATEAFF.

The chain is built from TRBV9 and TRBJ2-3; 9 bases map to TRBD1. Germline CDR1 reads SGDLS; CDR2 reads YYNGEE. With 5 bases clipped from V and 3 bases from J, the junction kept 7 bases outside the gene matches. CDR3 length equals 15 residues. The CDR3 protein is CASRPTGGATDTQYF. The CDR3 DNA reads as TGTGCCAGCAGACCAACAGGGGGCGCTACAGATACGCAGTATTTT.

The gene calls are TRBV27 and TRBJ2-7; TRBD1 matches 7 bases. The CDR3 runs 13 residues. The junction had 3 bases not matched to a gene; V was cut back by 4 bases and J by 3 bases. CDR1 is MNHEY and CDR2 is SMNVEV in the germline V gene (reference sequence). The CDR3 sequence is CASSSRGHYEQYF. CDR3 in DNA: TGTGCCAGCAGTTCGAGGGGGCACTACGAGCAGTACTTC.

This clone was detected only once. The gene calls are TRBV5-4 and TRBJ2-7, with TRBD2 matching 11 bases. The germline V gene has CDR1 SGHNT and CDR2 YYREEE (reference sequence). The CDR3 totals 15 residues. With V trimmed by 5 bases and J by 3 bases, 7 bases remained unmatched. CDR3 DNA: TGTGCCAGCAGACCATCAACTAGCGGGGGCTACGAGCAGTACTTC. Its translation: CASRPSTSGGYEQYF.